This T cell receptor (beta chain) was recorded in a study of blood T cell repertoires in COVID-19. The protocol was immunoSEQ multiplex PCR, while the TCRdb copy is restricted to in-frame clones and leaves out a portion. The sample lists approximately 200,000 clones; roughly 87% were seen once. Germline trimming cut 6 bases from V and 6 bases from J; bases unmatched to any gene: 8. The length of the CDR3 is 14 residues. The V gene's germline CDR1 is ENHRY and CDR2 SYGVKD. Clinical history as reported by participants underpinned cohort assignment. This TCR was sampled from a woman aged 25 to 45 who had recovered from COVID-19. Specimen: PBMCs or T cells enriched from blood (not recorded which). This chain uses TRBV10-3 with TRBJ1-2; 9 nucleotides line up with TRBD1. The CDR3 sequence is CAISGLQGADGYTF. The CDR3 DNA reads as TGTGCCATCAGCGGTCTACAGGGGGCGGATGGCTACACCTTC.